The source of this T cell receptor (beta chain) is a study of Graves' ophthalmopathy and Graves' hyperthyroidism. Using RNA transcripts, the TCR beta CDR3 regions were amplified. First-round RT-PCR relied on HTBI primers, and a second-round multiplex PCR came next. MiXCR, run by TCRdb on the multiplex PCR reads, gives a single entry per CDR3 protein. The table has about 200,000 distinct CDR3 sequences, 25% to 30% seen once. Patients with other autoimmune diseases, uncontrolled infections, pregnancy or lactation were excluded. Germline-derived CDR1 and CDR2 are MNHEY and SMNVEV (reference sequence). The CDR3 covers 13 residues. V gave up 6 bases and J gave up 6 bases, with 12 bases separating them.

V is TRBV27 and J is TRBJ1-5; D perhaps matches TRBD1 (5 bases). Input material: peripheral blood. The clonotype comes from a middle-aged man with Graves' ophthalmopathy. CDR3 sequence reads: CASSPQGGQPQHF. CDR3 coding DNA: TGTGCCAGCAGCCCTCAGGGAGGTCAGCCCCAGCATTTT.